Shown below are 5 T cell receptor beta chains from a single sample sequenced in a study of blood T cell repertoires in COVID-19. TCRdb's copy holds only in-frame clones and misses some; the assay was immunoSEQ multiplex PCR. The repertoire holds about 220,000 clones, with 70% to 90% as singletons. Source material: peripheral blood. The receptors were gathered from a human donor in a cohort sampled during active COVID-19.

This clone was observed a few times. CDR3 in amino acids: CAWSALESLQPQHF. In DNA, the CDR3 is TGTGCCTGGAGTGCTTTGGAGAGTTTACAGCCCCAGCATTTT. The rearrangement links TRBV30 to TRBJ1-5; D not resolved. This CDR3 comprises 14 residues. V lost 1 base, J lost 7 bases, and 14 bases lay in between. Germline values: CDR1 GTSNPN, CDR2 SVGIG (reference sequence).

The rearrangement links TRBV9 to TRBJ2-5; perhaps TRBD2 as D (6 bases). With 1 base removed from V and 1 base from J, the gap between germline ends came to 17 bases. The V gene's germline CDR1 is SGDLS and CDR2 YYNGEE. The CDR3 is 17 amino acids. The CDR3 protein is CASSVSGSGTSQETQYF. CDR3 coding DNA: TGTGCCAGCAGCGTAAGTGGTTCCGGGACTTCCCAAGAGACCCAGTACTTC.

CDR3 protein: CASSSGDRSNTEAFF. CDR3 sequence (DNA): TGTGCCAGCAGCTCCGGCGACAGGTCCAACACTGAAGCTTTCTTT. V usage is TRBV7-2 and J usage is TRBJ1-1; D perhaps matches TRBD1 (6 bases). The CDR3 spans 15 residues. Germline-derived CDR1 and CDR2 are SGHTA and FQGNSA. Between the trimmed V and J ends, which lost 4 bases and 2 bases, there was a span of 14 bases. The whole variable domain, remainder taken from reference TRBV7-2 and TRBJ1-1, is GAGVSQSPSNKVTEKGKDVELRCDPISGHTALYWYRQSLGQGLEFLIYFQGNSAPDKSGLPSDRFSAERTGGSVSTLTIQRTQQEDSAVYLCASSSGDRSNTEAFFGQGTRLTVV.

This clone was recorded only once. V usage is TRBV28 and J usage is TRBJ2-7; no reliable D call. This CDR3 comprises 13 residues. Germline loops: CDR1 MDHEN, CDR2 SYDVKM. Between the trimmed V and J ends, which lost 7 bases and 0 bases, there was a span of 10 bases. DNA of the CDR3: TGTGCCAGCATAGACACGTACTCCTACGAGCAGTACTTC. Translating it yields CASIDTYSYEQYF.

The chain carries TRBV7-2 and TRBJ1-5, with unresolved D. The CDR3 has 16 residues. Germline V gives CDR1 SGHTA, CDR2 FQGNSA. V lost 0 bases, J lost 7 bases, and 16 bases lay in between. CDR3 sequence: CASSLAGTGEGQPQHF. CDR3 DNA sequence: TGTGCCAGCAGCTTAGCGGGTACGGGAGAAGGCCAGCCCCAGCATTTT.